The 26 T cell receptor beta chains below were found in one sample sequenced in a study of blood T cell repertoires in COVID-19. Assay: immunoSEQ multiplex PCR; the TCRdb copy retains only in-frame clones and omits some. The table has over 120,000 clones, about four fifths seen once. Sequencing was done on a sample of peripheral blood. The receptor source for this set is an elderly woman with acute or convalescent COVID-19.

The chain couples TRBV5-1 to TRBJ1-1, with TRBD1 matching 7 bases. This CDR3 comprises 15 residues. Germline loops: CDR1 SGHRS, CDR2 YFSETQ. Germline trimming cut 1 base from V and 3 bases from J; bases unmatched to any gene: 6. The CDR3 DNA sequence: TGCGCCAGCAGCTTGAGAGGGGGCGCGTACACTGAAGCTTTCTTT. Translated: CASSLRGGAYTEAFF. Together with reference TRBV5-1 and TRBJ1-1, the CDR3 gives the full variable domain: KAGVTQTPRYLIKTRGQQVTLSCSPISGHRSVSWYQQTPGQGLQFLFEYFSETQRNKGNFPGRFSGRQFSNSRSEMNVSTLELGDSALYLCASSLRGGAYTEAFFGQGTRLTVV.

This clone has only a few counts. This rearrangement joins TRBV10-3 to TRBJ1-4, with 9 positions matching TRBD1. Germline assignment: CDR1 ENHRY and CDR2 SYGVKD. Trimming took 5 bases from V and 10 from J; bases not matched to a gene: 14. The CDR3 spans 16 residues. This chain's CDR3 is CAISRETGGQAGKLFF. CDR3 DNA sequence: TGTGCCATCAGTAGAGAGACAGGGGGACAGGCGGGAAAACTGTTTTTT.

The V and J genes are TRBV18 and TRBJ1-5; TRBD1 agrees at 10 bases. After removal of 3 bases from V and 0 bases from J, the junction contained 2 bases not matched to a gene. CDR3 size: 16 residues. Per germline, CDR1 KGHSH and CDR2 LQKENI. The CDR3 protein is CASSPDRGDSNQPQHF. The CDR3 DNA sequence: TGTGCCAGCTCACCGGACAGGGGGGATAGCAATCAGCCCCAGCATTTT.

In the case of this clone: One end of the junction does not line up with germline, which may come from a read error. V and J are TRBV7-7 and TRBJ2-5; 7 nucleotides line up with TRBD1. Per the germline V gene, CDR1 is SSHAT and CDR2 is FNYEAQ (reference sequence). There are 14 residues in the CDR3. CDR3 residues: CASSPGTDHETQYF. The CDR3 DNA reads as TGTGCTAGCAGCCCCGGGACAGACCATGAGACCCAGTACTTC.

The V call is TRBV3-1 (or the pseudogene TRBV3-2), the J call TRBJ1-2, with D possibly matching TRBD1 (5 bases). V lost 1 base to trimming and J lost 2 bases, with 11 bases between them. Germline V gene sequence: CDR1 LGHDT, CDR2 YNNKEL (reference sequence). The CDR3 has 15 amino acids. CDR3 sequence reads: CASSQGDSLNYGYTF. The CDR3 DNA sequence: TGTGCCAGCAGCCAAGGAGACAGCCTGAACTATGGCTACACCTTC.

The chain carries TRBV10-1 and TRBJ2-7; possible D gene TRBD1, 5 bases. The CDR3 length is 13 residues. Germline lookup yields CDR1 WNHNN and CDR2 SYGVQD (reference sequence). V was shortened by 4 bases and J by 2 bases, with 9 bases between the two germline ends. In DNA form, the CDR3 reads TGCGCCAGCAGTGTTCAGGGCCCCTACGAGCAGTACTTC. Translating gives CASSVQGPYEQYF.

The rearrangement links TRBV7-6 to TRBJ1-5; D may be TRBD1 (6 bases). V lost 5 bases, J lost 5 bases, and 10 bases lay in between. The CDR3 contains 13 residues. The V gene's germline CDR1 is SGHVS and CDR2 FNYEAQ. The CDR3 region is CASSQQGHQPQHF. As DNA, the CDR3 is TGTGCCAGCAGCCAGCAGGGGCATCAGCCCCAGCATTTT.

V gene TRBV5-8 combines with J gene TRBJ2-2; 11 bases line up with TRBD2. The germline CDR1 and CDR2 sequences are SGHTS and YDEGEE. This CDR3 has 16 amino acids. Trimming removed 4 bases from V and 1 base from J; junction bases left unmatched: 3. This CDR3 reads CASSPGLAGNTGELFF. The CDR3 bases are TGTGCCAGCAGCCCTGGACTAGCGGGGAACACCGGGGAGCTGTTTTTT.

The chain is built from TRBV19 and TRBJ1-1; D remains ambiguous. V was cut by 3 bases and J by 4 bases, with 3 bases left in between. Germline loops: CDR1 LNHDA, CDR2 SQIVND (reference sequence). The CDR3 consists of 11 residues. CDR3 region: CASSILTEAFF. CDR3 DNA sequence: TGTGCCAGTAGTATCCTCACTGAAGCTTTCTTT.

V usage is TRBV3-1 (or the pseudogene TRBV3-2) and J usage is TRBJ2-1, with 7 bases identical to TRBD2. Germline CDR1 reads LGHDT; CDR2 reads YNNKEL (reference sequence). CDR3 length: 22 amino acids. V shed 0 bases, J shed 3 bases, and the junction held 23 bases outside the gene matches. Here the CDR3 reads CASSQDWDFDRRGWKNYNEQFF. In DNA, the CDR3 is TGTGCCAGCAGCCAAGATTGGGACTTTGATAGGCGGGGGTGGAAGAACTACAATGAGCAGTTCTTC.

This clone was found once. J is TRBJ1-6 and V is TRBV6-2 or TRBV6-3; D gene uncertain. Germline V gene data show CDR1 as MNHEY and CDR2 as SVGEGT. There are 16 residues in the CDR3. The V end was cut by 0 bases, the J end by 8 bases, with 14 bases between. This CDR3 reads CASSYSRASGDSPLHF. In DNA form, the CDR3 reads TGTGCCAGCAGTTACTCTCGGGCCAGCGGGGATTCACCCCTCCACTTT.

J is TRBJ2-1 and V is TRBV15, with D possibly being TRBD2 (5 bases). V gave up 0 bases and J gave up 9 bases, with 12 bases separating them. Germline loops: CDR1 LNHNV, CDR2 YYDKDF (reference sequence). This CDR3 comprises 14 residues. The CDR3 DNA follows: TGTGCCACCAGCAGAGAAGGGCTAGCTCCTGAGCAGTTCTTC. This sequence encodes CATSREGLAPEQFF. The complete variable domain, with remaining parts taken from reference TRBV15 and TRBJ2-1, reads DAMVIQNPRYQVTQFGKPVTLSCSQTLNHNVMYWYQQKSSQAPKLLFHYYDKDFNNEADTPDNFQSRRPNTSFCFLDIRSPGLGDTAMYLCATSREGLAPEQFFGPGTRLTVL.

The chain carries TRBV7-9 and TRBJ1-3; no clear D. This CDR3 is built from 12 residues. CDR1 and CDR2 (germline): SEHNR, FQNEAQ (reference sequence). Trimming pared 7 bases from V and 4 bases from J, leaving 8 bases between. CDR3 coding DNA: TGTGCCAGCACCACCCAGGGAAACACCATATATTTT. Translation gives CASTTQGNTIYF.

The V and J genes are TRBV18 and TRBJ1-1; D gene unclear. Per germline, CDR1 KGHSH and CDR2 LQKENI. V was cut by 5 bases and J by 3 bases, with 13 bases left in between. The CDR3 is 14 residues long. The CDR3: CASSIREDYTEAFF. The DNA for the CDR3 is TGTGCCAGCTCAATTCGGGAGGACTACACTGAAGCTTTCTTT.

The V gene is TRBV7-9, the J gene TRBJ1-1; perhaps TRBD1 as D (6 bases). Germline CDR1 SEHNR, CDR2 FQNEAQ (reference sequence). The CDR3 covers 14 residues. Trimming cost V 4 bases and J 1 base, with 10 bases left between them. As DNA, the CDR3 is TGTGCCAGCAGCTCGGGACACCAGAACACTGAAGCTTTCTTT. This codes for CASSSGHQNTEAFF.

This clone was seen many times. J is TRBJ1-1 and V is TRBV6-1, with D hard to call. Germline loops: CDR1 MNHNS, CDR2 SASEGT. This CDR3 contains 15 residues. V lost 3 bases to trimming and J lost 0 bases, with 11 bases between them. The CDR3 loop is CASSDWAGMNTEAFF. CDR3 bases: TGTGCCAGCAGTGATTGGGCCGGGATGAACACTGAAGCTTTCTTT.

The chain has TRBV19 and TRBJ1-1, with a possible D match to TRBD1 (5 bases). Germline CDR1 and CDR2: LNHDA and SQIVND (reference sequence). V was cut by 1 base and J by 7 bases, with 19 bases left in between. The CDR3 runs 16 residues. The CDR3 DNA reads TGTGCCAGTAGTATAGTATCCGCGGGACGGCCTAATGAAGCTTTCTTT. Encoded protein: CASSIVSAGRPNEAFF.

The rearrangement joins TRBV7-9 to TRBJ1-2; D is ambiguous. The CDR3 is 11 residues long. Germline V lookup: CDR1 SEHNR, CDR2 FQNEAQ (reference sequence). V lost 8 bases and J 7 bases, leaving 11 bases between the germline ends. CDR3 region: CASGLFGGYTF. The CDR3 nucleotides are TGTGCCAGCGGCCTTTTTGGTGGCTACACCTTC.

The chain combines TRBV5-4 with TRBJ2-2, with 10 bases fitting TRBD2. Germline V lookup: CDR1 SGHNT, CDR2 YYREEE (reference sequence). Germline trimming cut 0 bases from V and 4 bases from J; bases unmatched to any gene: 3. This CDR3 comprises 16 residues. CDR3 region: CASSLGGTSVTGELFF. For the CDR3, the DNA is TGTGCCAGCAGCTTGGGGGGGACTAGCGTCACCGGGGAGCTGTTTTTT.

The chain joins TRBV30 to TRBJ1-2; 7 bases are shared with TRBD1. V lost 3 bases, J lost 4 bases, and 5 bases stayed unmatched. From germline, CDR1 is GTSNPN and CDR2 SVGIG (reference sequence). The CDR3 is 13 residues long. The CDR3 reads CAWSDRAVYGYTF. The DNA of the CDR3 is TGTGCCTGGAGCGACAGGGCTGTCTATGGCTACACCTTC.

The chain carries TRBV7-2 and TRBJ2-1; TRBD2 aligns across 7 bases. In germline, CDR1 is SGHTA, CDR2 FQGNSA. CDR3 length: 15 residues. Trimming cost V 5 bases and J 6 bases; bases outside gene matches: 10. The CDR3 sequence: CASSPRSGAFNEQFF. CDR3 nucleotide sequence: TGTGCCAGCAGCCCCAGGAGCGGGGCATTCAATGAGCAGTTCTTC.

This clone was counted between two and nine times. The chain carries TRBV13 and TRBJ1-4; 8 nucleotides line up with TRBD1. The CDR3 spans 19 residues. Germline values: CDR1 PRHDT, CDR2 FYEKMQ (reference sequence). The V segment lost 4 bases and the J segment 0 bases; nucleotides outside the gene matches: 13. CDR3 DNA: TGTGCCAGCAGCTCCAATAATGGACAGGGAACAGCAACTAATGAAAAACTGTTTTTT. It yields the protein CASSSNNGQGTATNEKLFF. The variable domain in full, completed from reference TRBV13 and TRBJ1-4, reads AAGVIQSPRHLIKEKRETATLKCYPIPRHDTVYWYQQGPGQDPQFLISFYEKMQSDKGSIPDRFSAQQFSDYHSELNMSSLELGDSALYFCASSSNNGQGTATNEKLFFGSGTQLSVL.

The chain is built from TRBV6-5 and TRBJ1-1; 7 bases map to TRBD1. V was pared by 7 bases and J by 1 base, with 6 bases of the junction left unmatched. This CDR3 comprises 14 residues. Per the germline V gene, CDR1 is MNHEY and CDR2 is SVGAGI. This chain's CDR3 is CASNPGTANTEAFF. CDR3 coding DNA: TGTGCCAGCAATCCCGGGACAGCGAACACTGAAGCTTTCTTT.

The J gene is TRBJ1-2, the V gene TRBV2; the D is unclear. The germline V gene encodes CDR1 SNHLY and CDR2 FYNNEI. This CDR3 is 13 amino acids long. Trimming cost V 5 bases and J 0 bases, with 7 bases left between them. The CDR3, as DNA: TGTGCCAGCAGTAGGGAGGCTAACTATGGCTACACCTTC. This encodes CASSREANYGYTF.

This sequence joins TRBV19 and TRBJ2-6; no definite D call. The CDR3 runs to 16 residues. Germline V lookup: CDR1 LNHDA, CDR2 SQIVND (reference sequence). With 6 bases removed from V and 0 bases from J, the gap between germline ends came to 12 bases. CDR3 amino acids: CASRLLVDSGANVLTF. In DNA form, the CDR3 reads TGTGCCAGTAGACTCCTAGTGGACTCTGGGGCCAACGTCCTGACTTTC.

DNA for the CDR3: TGTGCCAGTAGTATACTCCTAGCGGGGGGGCGGAGGTACAATGAGCAGTTCTTC. This codes for CASSILLAGGRRYNEQFF. This chain uses TRBV19 with TRBJ2-1, with 12 bases that match TRBD2. The germline V gene encodes CDR1 LNHDA and CDR2 SQIVND (reference sequence). This CDR3 is 18 amino acids long. V gave up 2 bases and J gave up 4 bases; unmatched junction bases: 9.